This T cell receptor (beta chain) was recovered during a study of beta chain features in type 1 diabetes. The isolated RNA, all of it, was reverse transcribed, so expressed TCRB transcripts were what got sequenced. TCRdb keeps only in-frame clones here, not all; method: immunoSEQ multiplex PCR. Here the sample spans around 500,000 clones, about 29% being singletons. Each sorted fraction was over 95% pure. The V end was cut by 3 bases, the J end by 4 bases, with 5 bases between. The CDR3 has 11 residues. CDR1 is GTSNPN, CDR2 SVGIG, per germline (reference sequence). Material for sequencing was naive CD4+ T cells from blood. The sequence was collected from a man younger than 35 in good health. The chain couples TRBV30 to TRBJ2-3, with D unclear. CDR3 sequence reads: CAWRDPDTQYF. CDR3 DNA sequence: TGTGCCTGGAGGGATCCAGATACGCAGTATTTT.